The T cell receptor beta chain under discussion was sequenced for a study of control samples from healthy donors and cancer patients (dated by TCRdb to the early 2020s). A word on this clone: There is no known antigen for this receptor. Within one base of it there is no much larger clone, and no base qualities were kept.

Relative to germline, V is 6 bases shorter and J is 6 bases shorter, with 19 bases between their ends. As encoded in the germline V gene (reference sequence), CDR1 is LNHDA while CDR2 is SQIVND. The CDR3 starts with the cysteine, ends with the phenylalanine, and has 15 residues. Of the read, only the CDR3 DNA is kept; its 45 bases are in frame from base 1. Libraries came from the immunoSEQ multiplex PCR assay. In TCRdb, the immuneACCESS table is reduced to in-frame sequences with V and J assigned. These tables do not hold every clone; where another copy was compared, an unresolved V gene accounts for under half, and the others remain unexplained. This sample has 130,000 to 150,000 clones in its table, and 85% to 95% of those were observed once. In total, the top ten clones hold over 12% of the sample.

The chain uses TRBV19 and TRBJ2-3; the D gene is perhaps TRBD2, from 6 matching bases. The sequence was collected from a man in his 60s with colorectal cancer. Sequencing was done on a sample of PBMCs. In nucleotides, the sequence is TGTGCCAGTAGATTAACGGGGGTCACGGGGGATACGCAGTATTTT. It encodes CASRLTGVTGDTQYF.